Listed below are T cell receptor beta chains from one sample, sequenced in a study of T cell repertoires in cytomegalovirus infection. TCRdb reprocessed the reads with MiXCR, giving one entry per CDR3 protein. The sample contains roughly 310,000 distinct CDR3 sequences, approximately 32% of which appear only once. The antigens these receptors bind are not known. Sequenced material: cultured PBMCs, taken from culture after CMV antigen stimulation. These receptors all come from a human donor in good health (CMV status not recorded). Some clones in this sample may be carry-over from other donors' samples. The CDR3 runs from the conserved cysteine through the conserved F or W. The order of the fields is V gene, CDR3 protein.

V gene: TRBV24-1; CDR3 protein: CATSDRQGDSYNEQFF
V gene: TRBV9; CDR3 protein: CASSPSTSGYYNEQFF
V gene: TRBV14; CDR3 protein: CASSHRTGGEGYTF
V gene: TRBV18; CDR3 protein: CASSPSRVGGELFF
V gene: TRBV5-3; CDR3 protein: CASSLSAIANYGYTF
V gene: TRBV7-2; CDR3 protein: CASSTRRDTEAFF
V gene: TRBV3-1; CDR3 protein: CASSQARRNTEAFF
V gene: TRBV25-1; CDR3 protein: CASSGAYNSYEQYF
V gene: TRBV3-1; CDR3 protein: CASSQVQHNTEAFF
V gene: TRBV10-3; CDR3 protein: CAIREDGSSYNEQFF
V gene: TRBV7-6; CDR3 protein: CASSLADMNTEAFF
V gene: TRBV28; CDR3 protein: CASSTTTANTGELFF
V gene: TRBV11-2; CDR3 protein: CASSWTSPRKDTQYF
V gene: TRBV19; CDR3 protein: CASGKRKETQYF
V gene: TRBV2; CDR3 protein: CASSERWVQETQYF
V gene: TRBV7-9; CDR3 protein: CASSLGNSRGFDGYTF
V gene: TRBV29-1; CDR3 protein: CSVSGLYSGNTIYF
V gene: TRBV10-3; CDR3 protein: CAISESSGQGAEKLFF
V gene: TRBV5-1; CDR3 protein: CASSLEPLVSRTQYF
V gene: TRBV7-9; CDR3 protein: CASSLIQWTGGSPGANVLTF
V gene: TRBV7-2; CDR3 protein: CASSRGRVTEAFF
V gene: TRBV12-3/TRBV12-4; CDR3 protein: CASTEGAGSGNTIYF
V gene: TRBV2; CDR3 protein: CASSFPPYEQYF
V gene: TRBV10-3; CDR3 protein: CAMGSADTQYF
V gene: TRBV7-6; CDR3 protein: CASSLSGKSDTQYF
V gene: TRBV20-1; CDR3 protein: CSAREPRGREKLFF
V gene: TRBV19; CDR3 protein: CASSGRKSNQPQHF
V gene: TRBV6-1; CDR3 protein: CASSSTGPYEQYF
V gene: TRBV29-1; CDR3 protein: CSVDARGRSTGELFF
V gene: TRBV6-4; CDR3 protein: CASSRDLPPEAFF
V gene: TRBV2; CDR3 protein: CASTSDRKNTEAFF
V gene: TRBV28; CDR3 protein: CASSSIGGLAVYNEQFF
V gene: TRBV7-6; CDR3 protein: CASSLRGTSRYNEQFF
V gene: TRBV2; CDR3 protein: CASSLSWDRGTSPLHF
V gene: TRBV23-1; CDR3 protein: CASSQSSQTEKLFF
V gene: TRBV20-1; CDR3 protein: CSARGQPLSSYNEQFF
V gene: TRBV5-1; CDR3 protein: CASSSGFQGARTEAFF
V gene: TRBV15; CDR3 protein: CATRGDSSPLHF
V gene: TRBV6-1; CDR3 protein: CASEQGLMQETQYF
V gene: TRBV19; CDR3 protein: CASSIAAGPTGELFF